What follows are 10 T cell receptor beta chains derived from one specimen sequenced in a study of high-grade serous ovarian cancer treatment subgroups. Produced via immunoSEQ multiplex PCR; TCRdb's table is partial and in-frame only. Of about 10,000 clones listed, less than 90% are singletons. Tumor tissue was taken before any definitive surgery or chemotherapy was given. The material sequenced was tumor tissue. These receptors came from a human donor with high-grade serous ovarian cancer.

This chain links TRBV10-3 with TRBJ2-3, with 7 bases fitting TRBD1. Trimming removed 7 bases from V and 0 bases from J; junction bases left unmatched: 10. Germline V gene sequence: CDR1 ENHRY, CDR2 SYGVKD. The CDR3 covers 16 residues. Written as DNA, the CDR3 is TGTGCCATCACCGACGTGGGGGACAGTAGCACAGATACGCAGTATTTT. It is translated as CAITDVGDSSTDTQYF.

The CDR3 DNA is TGTGCCAGCAGCCCCCTCCGGACAGGGAGCTCGGTAAGCAATCAGCCCCAGCATTTT. This gives the protein CASSPLRTGSSVSNQPQHF. The rearrangement uses TRBV5-7 and TRBJ1-5; 8 bases align to TRBD1. TRBV5-7 is recorded as an ORF, its role being uncertain. Trimming at V came to 4 bases and at J to 1 base, leaving 16 bases not matched to a gene. The CDR3 extends over 19 amino acids.

The chain carries TRBV5-6 and TRBJ2-1; D perhaps matches TRBD1 (5 bases). Germline CDR1 and CDR2: SGHDT and YYEEEE. The CDR3 extends over 18 amino acids. V shed 4 bases and J shed 6 bases, with 26 bases lying between them. CDR3 nucleotide sequence: TGTGCCAGCAGCCCGTTTTCCTCGACAGACCTCACCCCCAATGAGCAGTTCTTC. Its protein is CASSPFSSTDLTPNEQFF.

The chain uses TRBV10-2 and TRBJ1-1; D call uncertain. Trimming cost V 8 bases and J 4 bases, with 14 bases left between them. The CDR3 consists of 13 residues. The germline CDR1 and CDR2 sequences are WSHSY and SAAADI. DNA for the CDR3: TGCGCCAGCTTACTCGACCGGGGCACTGAAGCTTTCTTT. Its protein is CASLLDRGTEAFF.

The table lists this clone with a count of one. The V and J genes are TRBV28 and TRBJ2-3, with TRBD2 matching over 9 bases. CDR3 length: 16 residues. The germline V gene encodes CDR1 MDHEN and CDR2 SYDVKM. V was pared by 5 bases and J by 2 bases, with 8 bases of the junction left unmatched. CDR3 nucleotide sequence: TGTGCCAGCAGTCCCCCTGGACTAGCGATCACAGATACGCAGTATTTT. Residues: CASSPPGLAITDTQYF.

This clone was counted only a few times. V and J are TRBV6-1 and TRBJ2-7, with D maybe TRBD1 (6 bases). Germline V gene data show CDR1 as MNHNS and CDR2 as SASEGT. The CDR3 is made up of 13 amino acids. Between the trimmed V and J ends, which lost 5 bases and 6 bases, there was a span of 14 bases. CDR3 bases: TGTGCCAGCAGTCAGACAGACAGGTCCGAGCAGTACTTC. Translated, it gives CASSQTDRSEQYF.

The chain uses TRBV29-1 and TRBJ2-1, with D possibly matching TRBD2 (5 bases). The V end lost 7 bases, the J end lost 5 bases, and 12 bases lay between the germline ends. The CDR3 has 12 residues. Germline V CDR1 and CDR2: SQVTM, ANQGSEA. The CDR3 nucleotides are TGCAGCGACGGACTTCCCCACAATGAGCAGTTCTTC. This gives the protein CSDGLPHNEQFF.

This chain joins TRBV5-4 and TRBJ2-5; perhaps TRBD1 as D (6 bases). V lost 4 bases and J 5 bases, leaving 18 bases between the germline ends. Germline assignment: CDR1 SGHNT and CDR2 YYREEE (reference sequence). The CDR3 extends over 15 amino acids. The CDR3 spells CASSTSQGWQETQYF. The CDR3 nucleotides are TGTGCCAGCAGCACTTCACAGGGCTGGCAGGAGACCCAGTACTTC.

This clone has just one count. The chain is built from TRBV4-1 and TRBJ2-5; 8 bases map to TRBD2. The end of the DNA fits TRBJ2-7 better, so the J call may be wrong. The CDR3 totals 15 residues. The germline gives CDR1 MGHRA, CDR2 YSYEKL. CDR3 amino acids: CASSQDGTRPYEQYF. The CDR3 DNA reads as TGCGCCAGCAGCCAAGATGGGACTAGACCCTACGAGCAGTACTTC.

This clone has a single count. The chain uses TRBV7-9 and TRBJ2-1; 8 bases are a match to TRBD2. Germline V gene lookup returns CDR1 SEHNR and CDR2 FQNEAQ (reference sequence). This CDR3 has 14 residues. The junction had 5 bases not matched to a gene; V was cut back by 5 bases and J by 5 bases. The CDR3 reads CASSRSSGHNEQFF. The DNA for the CDR3 is TGTGCCAGCAGCCGGTCTAGCGGGCACAATGAGCAGTTCTTC.